Below are 8 T cell receptor beta chains sequenced from a single sample in a study of blood T cells in healthy people across ages. Using a J-beta primer mix together with a sample-barcoded 5' primer, a second PCR was run for about 6 to 11 cycles. TCRdb recomputed calls from the 5' RACE reads with MiXCR, one row per CDR3 protein. The sample records about 1.6 million distinct CDR3 sequences, 30% to 35% being singletons. The sequenced sample consisted of blood. The receptor set was obtained from a woman in her 30s in good health.

On this clonotype itself: Mismatch with germline at one junction end may stem from a read error. The DNA of the CDR3 is TGTGCCAGCAGCTTCTCACTAGCGGGAGTTCCCGGGGAGCGGTTTTTT. Its translation is CASSFSLAGVPGERFF. The rearrangement uses TRBV7-8 and TRBJ2-2; 11 bases match TRBD2. The germline CDR1 and CDR2 sequences are SGHVS and FQNEAQ. The CDR3 sequence is 16 residues long.

This clonotype was picked up many times. The chain joins TRBV7-9 to TRBJ2-5; 11 bases are a match to TRBD2. Germline CDR1 reads SEHNR; CDR2 reads FQNEAQ (reference sequence). V gave up 5 bases and J gave up 2 bases; unmatched junction bases: 4. The CDR3 runs to 15 residues. CDR3 amino acids: CASSQTSGIQETQYF. The CDR3 DNA sequence: TGTGCCAGCAGCCAGACTAGCGGGATTCAAGAGACCCAGTACTTC.

In its sample, this clonotype was seen a few times. The V call is TRBV28, the J call TRBJ2-7; 11 bases align to TRBD2. The CDR3 is 16 residues long. V gave up 2 bases and J gave up 3 bases; unmatched junction bases: 6. Looked up from germline, CDR1 is MDHEN and CDR2 is SYDVKM. CDR3 nucleotide sequence: TGTGCCAGCAGTTTAGAGGGACTAGCGGATAGCTACGAGCAGTACTTC. This codes for CASSLEGLADSYEQYF. The entire variable domain, with the rest obtained from reference TRBV28 and TRBJ2-7, is as follows: DVKVTQSSRYLVKRTGEKVFLECVQDMDHENMFWYRQDPGLGLRLIYFSYDVKMKEKGDIPEGYSVSREKKERFSLILESASTNQTSMYLCASSLEGLADSYEQYFGPGTRLTVT.

V gene TRBV6-1 combines with J gene TRBJ2-7, with 10 bases identical to TRBD2. Per the germline V gene, CDR1 is MNHNS and CDR2 is SASEGT. This CDR3 spans 14 amino acids. After removal of 6 bases from V and 4 bases from J, the junction contained 6 bases not matched to a gene. The CDR3 bases are TGTGCCAGCAGAAGGCCTAGCGGGAGTTACGAGCAGTACTTC. Amino acids: CASRRPSGSYEQYF.

The chain carries TRBV2 and TRBJ2-1; 7 positions match TRBD1. Germline V gene sequence: CDR1 SNHLY, CDR2 FYNNEI. The V and J ends lost 0 bases and 7 bases, in that order; junction bases with no gene match: 3. This CDR3 contains 14 residues. Here the CDR3 reads CASSEARQGNEQFF. As DNA, the CDR3 is TGTGCCAGCAGTGAAGCCCGACAGGGAAATGAGCAGTTCTTC.

The V gene is TRBV19, the J gene TRBJ2-1, with 7 positions matching TRBD1. The CDR3 spans 15 residues. CDR1 and CDR2 (germline): LNHDA, SQIVND (reference sequence). V trimming: 4 bases; J trimming: 3 bases; junction bases outside the gene matches: 6. The CDR3 sequence: CASSTRDSVYNEQFF. The CDR3 bases are TGTGCCAGTAGTACCCGGGACAGCGTCTACAATGAGCAGTTCTTC.

The J gene is TRBJ1-2, the V gene TRBV5-1; the match to TRBD1 covers 8 bases. Germline V gene data show CDR1 as SGHRS and CDR2 as YFSETQ. With 4 bases clipped from V and 7 bases from J, the junction kept 12 bases outside the gene matches. The CDR3 runs 15 residues. CDR3 nucleotides: TGCGCCAGCAGCCGCAGCACAGGGGGGGACTGTGGCTACACCTTC. Translated, it gives CASSRSTGGDCGYTF.

This clonotype was counted only a few times. DNA for the CDR3: TGCGCCAGCAGAAGACTAGCGGAGAACACCGGGGAGCTGTTTTTT. Translation gives CASRRLAENTGELFF. The chain combines TRBV5-1 with TRBJ2-2, with TRBD2 matching 9 bases. CDR3 length equals 15 residues. V lost 5 bases to trimming and J lost 1 base; unmatched junction nucleotides: 3. Germline CDR1 and CDR2: SGHRS and YFSETQ.